The clone carrying this TCR beta chain has more than one count but fewer than ten. Its matching antigen is unknown. The second PCR ran roughly 6 to 11 cycles with a sample-barcoded 5' primer and J-beta primers. Via MiXCR, TCRdb re-called the 5' RACE reads, giving one row per CDR3 protein. Of around 280,000 distinct CDR3 sequences in the sample, 27% were seen once. These data originate in a study of blood T cells in healthy people across ages. General study points: Roughly linear declines in TCR beta diversity per million T cells occurred with age. Long-lived and aged donors differed, with more naive CD4+ cells and higher diversity in the long-lived. Diversity estimates drawn from one million T cells were deemed underestimates.

About 10 milliliters of peripheral blood were drawn from each donor into EDTA-treated tubes. Trimming took off 2 bases at V and 0 bases at J, with 14 bases between the two ends. Germline assignment: CDR1 LNHNV and CDR2 YYDKDF (reference sequence). CDR3 length equals 18 residues. The TCR was taken from a woman in her 70s in good health. The sample consisted of blood. The genes are TRBV15 and TRBJ1-6, with a tentative D call TRBD1 (5 bases). In DNA form, the CDR3 reads TGTGCCACCAGCAGACAGGGCGCTGAGGGCTCCTATAATTCACCCCTCCACTTT. Translation: CATSRQGAEGSYNSPLHF.